One TCR beta chain is described in this entry. The entry originates in a study of T cell changes during pregnancy in multiple sclerosis. The CDR3 consists of 16 residues. Germline V gives CDR1 MGHRA, CDR2 YSYEKL. Trimming cost V 0 bases and J 2 bases, with 13 bases left between them. Generated by immunoSEQ multiplex PCR, the TCRdb table keeps only in-frame clones and is missing some. This table has some 28,000 clones, about 93% appearing once. The source is a female donor with multiple sclerosis, enrolled in a pregnancy study. The input for sequencing was CD8+ T cells from peripheral blood mononuclear cells, taken before pregnancy. J is TRBJ1-2 and V is TRBV4-1; TRBD1 is a possible D gene (6 bases). DNA of the CDR3: TGCGCCAGCAGCCAAGATGGGGGCAGACCCAACTATGGCTACACCTTC. It specifies CASSQDGGRPNYGYTF.